Below, 26 T cell receptor beta chains from the same sample are listed, as sequenced in a study of blood T cell repertoires in COVID-19. Profiling relied on immunoSEQ multiplex PCR, and the TCRdb table lists in-frame clones only, not all of them. Of approximately 170,000 clones in the sample, approximately 81% were seen once. The sequenced material came from PBMCs or T cells enriched from blood (not recorded which). These TCRs come from a woman in her fifties or sixties who had recovered from COVID-19.

The chain couples TRBV28 to TRBJ1-2; 7 bases agree with TRBD1. After removal of 5 bases from V and 0 bases from J, the junction contained 9 bases not matched to a gene. Germline V gene sequence: CDR1 MDHEN, CDR2 SYDVKM. This CDR3 spans 16 amino acids. The CDR3 bases are TGTGCCAGCAGTACGACAGGGCTGTCCCCTAACTATGGCTACACCTTC. It is translated as CASSTTGLSPNYGYTF.

The V gene is TRBV4-2, the J gene TRBJ1-5; possible D gene TRBD1, 6 bases. The CDR3 totals 14 residues. Per germline, CDR1 LGHNA and CDR2 YNFKEQ. Trimming took 0 bases from V and 7 from J, leaving 10 bases between them. The CDR3 nucleotides read TGTGCCAGCAGCCAAGATAGTCAGGGGCAGCCCCAGCATTTT. Protein: CASSQDSQGQPQHF.

The chain has TRBV7-3 and TRBJ1-2; D is uncertain. In germline, CDR1 is SGHTA, CDR2 FQGTGA. This CDR3 is built from 15 residues. With 5 bases removed from V and 0 bases from J, the gap between germline ends came to 13 bases. In nucleotides, the CDR3 is TGTGCCAGCAGCCCTAGGAACTCAGCTAACTATGGCTACACCTTC. It codes for CASSPRNSANYGYTF.

The chain combines TRBV12-3 or TRBV12-4 with TRBJ1-1, with 7 bases that match TRBD1. The trim removed 4 bases at V and 5 bases at J, leaving 4 bases unmatched. This CDR3 contains 13 residues. Here the CDR3 DNA reads TGTGCCAGCAGTTCTACAGGGGTTACTGAAGCTTTCTTT. This codes for CASSSTGVTEAFF.

V usage is TRBV7-2 and J usage is TRBJ2-1; the match to TRBD2 covers 7 bases. Germline CDR1 SGHTA, CDR2 FQGNSA. The CDR3 sequence is 14 residues long. The V and J ends lost 3 bases and 5 bases, in that order; junction bases with no gene match: 4. The DNA of the CDR3 is TGTGCCAGCAGCTTGGGAGGGTCCAACAATGAGCAGTTCTTC. It is translated as CASSLGGSNNEQFF.

This clone was counted once. The gene calls are TRBV5-6 and TRBJ1-5, with 10 bases that match TRBD1. The CDR3 is 14 amino acids. J lost 12 bases, V lost 0 bases, and 6 bases had no gene match. Germline V gene data show CDR1 as SGHDT and CDR2 as YYEEEE. In DNA, the CDR3 is TGTGCCAGCAGCTTGGGACAGGGGGCTAGAGGCCAGCATTTT. It is translated as CASSLGQGARGQHF.

This clone was detected once. This sequence joins TRBV19 and TRBJ1-3; D is undetermined. Germline CDR1 LNHDA, CDR2 SQIVND (reference sequence). The CDR3 has 12 amino acids. Trimming left V 9 bases short and J 4 bases short, with 10 bases between. CDR3 sequence reads: CASSGGGNTIYF. The CDR3 DNA reads as TGTGCCAGCTCGGGTGGAGGAAACACCATATATTTT.

The V and J genes are TRBV5-4 and TRBJ1-2; 7 nucleotides agree with TRBD1. J was trimmed by 8 bases and V by 4 bases; bases with no gene match: 5. CDR1 and CDR2 from the germline V gene are SGHNT and YYREEE (reference sequence). CDR3 length: 12 residues. The chain's CDR3 is CASSIQGSGYTF. The CDR3 DNA reads as TGTGCCAGCAGCATACAGGGGTCAGGCTACACCTTC.

The rearrangement uses TRBV7-2 and TRBJ1-6; D call uncertain. With 5 bases removed from V and 10 bases from J, the gap between germline ends came to 12 bases. The CDR3 extends over 13 amino acids. In germline, CDR1 is SGHTA, CDR2 FQGNSA. The CDR3 bases are TGTGCCAGCAGCCTAACGGAGGGATCACCCCTCCACTTT. It is translated as CASSLTEGSPLHF.

V and J are TRBV15 and TRBJ2-1; D possibly corresponds to TRBD2 (6 bases). Trimming removed 3 bases at V and 2 bases at J, with 14 bases between. The germline V gene encodes CDR1 LNHNV and CDR2 YYDKDF (reference sequence). The CDR3 covers 16 residues. DNA for the CDR3: TGTGCCACCAGCAGTGCGGGAAGGGGTCCCTACAATGAGCAGTTCTTC. Translation gives CATSSAGRGPYNEQFF.

V is TRBV7-2 and J is TRBJ1-1; D is ambiguous. Germline CDR1 is SGHTA and CDR2 is FQGNSA. This CDR3 region has 14 residues. With 3 bases removed from V and 4 bases from J, the gap between germline ends came to 12 bases. Here the CDR3 reads CASSFVDFATEAFF. For the CDR3, the DNA is TGTGCCAGCAGCTTCGTAGACTTCGCCACTGAAGCTTTCTTT.

This chain joins TRBV6-5 and TRBJ2-7; tentative D call: TRBD1 (7 bases). The CDR3 covers 15 residues. From germline, CDR1 is MNHEY and CDR2 SVGAGI. V gave up 3 bases and J gave up 6 bases, with 18 bases separating them. The CDR3 bases are TGTGCCAGCAGTTATTCAAGACAGGGAGCGGGCGAGCAGTACTTC. Translating gives CASSYSRQGAGEQYF.

There are many counts of this clone. This CDR3 reads CASSWGRGLAGGAYNEQFF. The DNA for the CDR3 is TGTGCCAGCAGCTGGGGACGCGGACTAGCGGGGGGGGCCTACAATGAGCAGTTCTTC. J is TRBJ2-1 and V is TRBV7-8, with 15 bases matching TRBD2. Germline CDR1 and CDR2: SGHVS and FQNEAQ. The V and J ends lost 4 bases and 2 bases, in that order; junction bases with no gene match: 9. This CDR3 has 19 residues.

V usage is TRBV28 and J usage is TRBJ1-2; tentative D call: TRBD1 (6 bases). In germline, CDR1 is MDHEN, CDR2 SYDVKM. CDR3 size: 12 residues. Trimming removed 4 bases from V and 6 bases from J, with 9 bases in between. CDR3 sequence (DNA): TGTGCCAGCAGTTCTCCAGGGGATGGCTACACCTTC. Its protein is CASSSPGDGYTF.

The chain uses TRBV7-2 and TRBJ1-3; D is undetermined. Trimming cost V 8 bases and J 4 bases, with 9 bases left between them. The germline CDR1 and CDR2 sequences are SGHTA and FQGNSA. The CDR3 runs 12 residues. The CDR3, as DNA: TGTGCCAGCCGAGGGTTGGGAAACACCATATATTTT. This encodes CASRGLGNTIYF.

J is TRBJ2-3 and V is TRBV5-1; TRBD1 might be the D (5 bases). The CDR3 sequence is 15 residues long. CDR1 and CDR2 from the germline V gene are SGHRS and YFSETQ. V was trimmed by 0 bases and J by 2 bases, leaving 10 bases between them. The CDR3 loop reads CASSLVGAYTDTQYF. Here the CDR3 DNA reads TGCGCCAGCAGCTTGGTAGGGGCTTACACAGATACGCAGTATTTT.

The genes are TRBV6-5 and TRBJ2-7, with TRBD2 matching over 8 bases. CDR1 MNHEY and CDR2 SVGAGI come from the germline V gene. The CDR3 contains 16 residues. The J segment lost 3 bases and the V segment lost 6 bases, leaving 13 bases of the junction unmatched. CDR3 sequence (DNA): TGTGCCAGCAGCTACCTTAGCGGGACTTTAAGCTACGAGCAGTACTTC. It yields the protein CASSYLSGTLSYEQYF.

The chain uses TRBV9 and TRBJ2-1; D is undetermined. The germline gives CDR1 SGDLS, CDR2 YYNGEE. Trimming shortened V by 0 bases and J by 8 bases, and 9 bases separated the two germline ends. The CDR3 is 13 amino acids. The CDR3 spells CASSVERSDEQFF. The CDR3 bases are TGTGCCAGCAGCGTAGAGAGGTCCGATGAGCAGTTCTTC.

The rearrangement uses TRBV27 and TRBJ1-5; TRBD1 matches at 7 bases. Germline CDR1 reads MNHEY; CDR2 reads SMNVEV (reference sequence). V gave up 3 bases and J gave up 3 bases; unmatched junction bases: 11. The CDR3 has 17 amino acids. The CDR3 loop is CASSFLRDRLINQPQHF. The CDR3 coding sequence is TGTGCCAGCAGTTTCCTCCGGGACAGACTAATCAATCAGCCCCAGCATTTT.

This clone was observed a handful of times. The chain uses TRBV9 and TRBJ2-3; possible D gene TRBD2, 6 bases. The CDR3 is 15 amino acids. Germline values: CDR1 SGDLS, CDR2 YYNGEE. V lost 0 bases, J lost 2 bases, and 10 bases lay in between. The DNA of the CDR3 is TGTGCCAGCAGCGTAGGGGCGGGGCCCACAGATACGCAGTATTTT. Protein sequence: CASSVGAGPTDTQYF.

CDR3 loop: CSAWDLNEQFF. In DNA form, the CDR3 reads TGCAGTGCCTGGGACTTAAATGAGCAGTTCTTC. V usage is TRBV20-1 and J usage is TRBJ2-1, with D perhaps TRBD2 (6 bases). This CDR3 has 11 residues. CDR1 DFQATT and CDR2 SNEGSKA come from the germline V gene (reference sequence). Trimming shortened V by 6 bases and J by 7 bases, and 10 bases separated the two germline ends.

The chain uses TRBV11-2 and TRBJ2-2, with 11 bases identical to TRBD1. Germline V gene data show CDR1 as SGHAT and CDR2 as FQNNGV. The V and J ends lost 3 bases and 8 bases, in that order; junction bases with no gene match: 11. This CDR3 has 17 residues. As DNA, the CDR3 is TGTGCCAGCAGCTTCTTCCCGGGACAGGGGGTGTCAGGGGAGCTGTTTTTT. Its translation is CASSFFPGQGVSGELFF.

This chain connects TRBV7-3 to TRBJ2-3; perhaps TRBD1 as D (5 bases). This CDR3 is built from 15 residues. In germline, CDR1 is SGHTA, CDR2 FQGTGA. V lost 4 bases to trimming and J lost 0 bases, with 11 bases between them. Written as DNA, the CDR3 is TGTGCCAGCAGCTCTACAGGAGCTAGCACAGATACGCAGTATTTT. This translates into CASSSTGASTDTQYF.

This chain connects TRBV9 to TRBJ2-5; D gene unclear. With 3 bases removed from V and 5 bases from J, the gap between germline ends came to 11 bases. The CDR3 length is 13 residues. Germline V gives CDR1 SGDLS, CDR2 YYNGEE. The CDR3 protein is CASSGVFGETQYF. DNA of the CDR3: TGTGCCAGCAGCGGTGTTTTCGGGGAGACCCAGTACTTC.

V and J are TRBV4-1 and TRBJ1-4, with a possible D match to TRBD1 (5 bases). Germline V gene sequence: CDR1 MGHRA, CDR2 YSYEKL. This CDR3 comprises 15 residues. Trimming left V 2 bases short and J 8 bases short, with 15 bases between. Here the CDR3 DNA reads TGCGCCAGCAGCCAAAGGTCCAGGGAAGGGGAAAAACTGTTTTTT. It yields the protein CASSQRSREGEKLFF.

V usage is TRBV24-1 and J usage is TRBJ2-3, with a weak D call TRBD2 (7 bases). CDR1 KGHDR and CDR2 SFDVKD come from the germline V gene. Between the trimmed V and J ends, which lost 4 bases and 8 bases, there was a span of 15 bases. The CDR3 runs to 14 residues. CDR3 sequence reads: CATSEPNREGTQYF. The CDR3 coding sequence is TGTGCCACCAGTGAGCCTAACAGGGAGGGTACGCAGTATTTT.